This TCR beta chain was sequenced in a study of graft-versus-host responses after intestinal transplantation. Study details: Transplant recipients had multivisceral, liver-intestinal, or isolated intestinal grafts.

On this clone itself: Its specificity is not known.

Study-wide results and caveats: Detected in recipient marrow were GvH clones, some of which were first observed in ileum or blood. Early after transplant, HvG declines were associated with peak levels of circulating GvH clones.

Assay used: immunoSEQ multiplex PCR; TCRdb lists only in-frame clones, some missing. The data show tens of thousands of clones, 89% seen once. CDR3 length: 13 residues. The V end was cut by 2 bases, the J end by 4 bases, with 8 bases between. Germline V gene sequence: CDR1 MNHEY, CDR2 SVGAGI. The chain links TRBV6-5 to TRBJ1-2; D not certain. Sequenced material: PBMCs, taken just over 64 days after intestinal transplantation. This clonotype was obtained from a human patient who received an intestinal transplant, so some T cells may come from the graft donor. The CDR3 DNA is TGTGCCAGCAGTTACAGACGGGCCTATGGCTACACCTTC. This translates into CASSYRRAYGYTF.